The rows below give T cell receptor beta chains drawn from one sample of a study of blood T cell repertoires in COVID-19. Using immunoSEQ multiplex PCR, the repertoire was profiled, and TCRdb retains in-frame clones only, with some absent. The repertoire holds 350,000 to 450,000 clones, 89% seen once, with around 1.5% in the top ten. Sequenced material: peripheral blood. The receptors come from a woman in her thirties or forties with COVID-19, enrolled during active disease. CDR3s include the opening cysteine and the closing phenylalanine or tryptophan. Fields, in order: V gene, clone size, J gene, D gene, CDR3 protein, CDR3 DNA. The D gene is left open where the match is weak. Size is stated for part of the rows, as once, few or many counts, or as a class when the clone is expanded.

TRBV6-6	NA	TRBJ2-1	TRBD2	CASSSSGGSYNEQFF	TGTGCCAGCAGTTCGTCGGGGGGCTCCTACAATGAGCAGTTCTTC
TRBV28	NA	TRBJ1-5	NA	CASSTPLQGVGNQPQHF	TGTGCCAGCAGTACGCCTTTACAGGGCGTTGGCAATCAGCCCCAGCATTTT
TRBV11-1	NA	TRBJ2-5	NA	CASSLQWETQYF	TGTGCCAGCAGCTTACAGTGGGAGACCCAGTACTTC
TRBV6-2/TRBV6-3	NA	TRBJ1-5	NA	CASSLADGFSNQPQHF	TGTGCCAGCAGTTTAGCGGACGGATTTAGCAATCAGCCCCAGCATTTT
TRBV21-1	NA	TRBJ2-5	NA	CASSNLLQETQYF	TGTGCCAGCAGCAACTTACTCCAAGAGACCCAGTACTTC
TRBV6-2/TRBV6-3	NA	TRBJ1-4	NA	CASSYRSPFGNEKLFF	TGTGCCAGCAGTTACCGAAGCCCCTTTGGTAATGAAAAACTGTTTTTT
TRBV5-1	NA	TRBJ2-1	NA	CASRSTNSYNEQFF	TGCGCCAGCAGGTCTACGAATTCCTACAATGAGCAGTTCTTC
TRBV7-8	NA	TRBJ2-1	TRBD2	CASSLVAGSYNEQFF	TGTGCCAGCAGCTTAGTAGCGGGCTCCTACAATGAGCAGTTCTTC
TRBV7-2	NA	TRBJ1-5	TRBD1	CASSLATGSNQPQHF	TGTGCCAGCAGCTTAGCGACAGGGTCCAATCAGCCCCAGCATTTT
TRBV27	NA	TRBJ1-1	TRBD1	CASGKQGMNTEAFF	TGTGCCAGCGGGAAACAGGGGATGAACACTGAAGCTTTCTTT
TRBV5-1	once	TRBJ2-7	NA	CASSLEGRPVLREQYF	TGCGCCAGTAGCTTGGAAGGTCGCCCTGTTCTGAGGGAGCAGTACTTC
TRBV6-2/TRBV6-3	few	TRBJ2-3	TRBD1	CASSTQDRGKSRDTQYF	TGTGCCAGCAGTACGCAGGACAGGGGCAAGTCACGAGATACGCAGTATTTT
TRBV27	NA	TRBJ1-6	TRBD1	CASRRTGSSYNSPLHF	TGTGCCAGCAGACGGACAGGGAGCTCCTATAATTCACCCCTCCACTTT
TRBV27	NA	TRBJ2-5	TRBD2	CASSLWAGGRQETQYF	TGTGCCAGCAGTTTATGGGCGGGGGGGCGACAAGAGACCCAGTACTTC
TRBV9	NA	TRBJ2-7	TRBD1	CASSVVGTGFGEQYF	TGTGCCAGCAGCGTAGTAGGGACAGGGTTTGGCGAGCAGTACTTC
TRBV5-4	NA	TRBJ2-7	NA	CASSLSRSSYEQYF	TGTGCCAGCAGCTTGTCTAGGAGCTCCTACGAGCAGTACTTC
TRBV27	NA	TRBJ1-5	NA	CASSFGGNQPQHF	TGTGCCAGCAGTTTTGGGGGGAATCAGCCCCAGCATTTT
TRBV28	NA	TRBJ2-1	NA	CASSLSGRGYNEQFF	TGTGCCAGCAGTTTATCGGGACGGGGGTACAATGAGCAGTTCTTC
TRBV7-6	NA	TRBJ1-2	TRBD1	CASSLASGTGSGGYTF	TGTGCCAGCAGCTTAGCGTCCGGGACAGGGAGCGGCGGCTACACCTTC
TRBV3-1/TRBV3-2	NA	TRBJ1-1	NA	CASSQVEGRAEAFF	TGTGCCAGCAGCCAAGTTGAGGGCAGAGCTGAAGCTTTCTTT
TRBV27	NA	TRBJ2-1	NA	CASSQHAGSGYNEQFF	TGTGCCAGCAGTCAACACGCGGGGAGTGGGTACAATGAGCAGTTCTTC
TRBV9	NA	TRBJ1-6	NA	CASSVDSKPNSPLHF	TGTGCCAGCAGCGTAGACAGTAAGCCCAATTCACCCCTCCACTTT
TRBV28	NA	TRBJ2-2	NA	CASSLQRAANTGELFF	TGTGCCAGCAGTTTACAGCGGGCCGCGAACACCGGGGAGCTGTTTTTT
TRBV6-4	NA	TRBJ1-2	TRBD1	CASSGQGSYGYTF	TGTGCCAGCAGTGGACAGGGGAGCTATGGCTACACCTTC
TRBV3-1/TRBV3-2	NA	TRBJ1-2	TRBD1	CASSQPGTGGYGYTF	TGTGCCAGCAGCCAACCGGGGACAGGGGGCTATGGCTACACCTTC
TRBV28	NA	TRBJ1-2	NA	CASTSDYGYTF	TGTGCCAGCACGAGCGACTATGGCTACACCTTC
TRBV5-1	NA	TRBJ1-2	TRBD1	CASSQGQNYGYTF	TGCGCCAGCAGCCAGGGACAGAACTATGGCTACACCTTC
TRBV28	NA	TRBJ1-2	NA	CASSSPGRGSGYGYTF	TGTGCCAGCAGTTCCCCCGGGAGGGGGTCCGGCTATGGCTACACCTTC
TRBV24-1	NA	TRBJ1-6	TRBD1	CATRGTGEDSPLHF	TGTGCCACCAGGGGGACAGGGGAGGATTCACCCCTCCACTTT